These T cell receptor beta chains were read from a single sample in a study of a mutant IDH1 vaccine in newly diagnosed glioma. Assay used: immunoSEQ multiplex PCR; TCRdb lists only in-frame clones, some missing. Counted here are tens of thousands of clones, 82% occurring once; the ten biggest clones make up 3.8%. Their antigens are not known. Source: PBMCs, taken from a glioma patient whose treatment included an IDH1 peptide vaccine. These receptor sequences come from a middle-aged man with glioma. Some clones in this sample may be carry-over from other donors' samples. The CDR3 runs from the conserved cysteine through the conserved F or W.

TRBV27	TRBJ1-1	CASSFFSRQGLAFF
TRBV7-8	TRBJ2-5	CASSLAGGQQETQYF
TRBV7-9	TRBJ1-1	CASSQGPEAFF
TRBV4-1	TRBJ1-1	CASSPRQGYWVTEAFF
TRBV10-2	TRBJ2-1	CASTDGQDNEQFF
TRBV14	TRBJ2-7	CASSQDQVSWGEQYF
TRBV7-9	TRBJ1-4	CASSSDYEKLFF
TRBV5-1	TRBJ2-2	CASSSRDFPNTGELFF
TRBV7-9	TRBJ2-5	CASSLSGGTKETQYF
TRBV6-4	TRBJ1-1	CASSLYTGDTEAFF
TRBV2	TRBJ2-7	CASSEEYYEQYF
TRBV25-1	TRBJ2-6	CASSGRDRSLSGANVLTF
TRBV6-4	TRBJ2-3	CASSPEDTQYF
TRBV2	TRBJ1-5	CASSVGGGWQPQHF
TRBV7-9	TRBJ1-1	CASSSRQGSYEAFF
TRBV18	TRBJ1-1	CASSPGRDHTEAFF
TRBV5-5	TRBJ2-5	CASSFRLAATWETQYF
TRBV28	TRBJ1-1	CASSLSIGRGTEAFF
TRBV6-4	TRBJ2-3	CASSDSSGGASTDTQYF
TRBV5-5	TRBJ2-1	CASSLVGLNPYNEQFF
TRBV4-2	TRBJ2-3	CASSHYSGGTDTQYF
TRBV5-1	TRBJ1-6	CASSSDGLLTLHF
TRBV7-9	TRBJ1-1	CASSLSLARSVRAFF
TRBV27	TRBJ2-3	CASRTSGTDTQYF
TRBV13	TRBJ1-1	CASSLGRGLHTEAFF
TRBV9	TRBJ2-7	CASSGQGYEQYF
TRBV27	TRBJ2-7	CASKPLSGGYEQYF
TRBV11-2	TRBJ2-5	CASSRTGISRETQYF
TRBV5-6	TRBJ2-2	CASRDTGELFF
TRBV7-9	TRBJ1-1	CASSSRGLGETEAFF
TRBV2	TRBJ1-1	CASSPSGGVDTEAFF
TRBV6-1	TRBJ1-1	CASSFLDREVSEAFF
TRBV5-6	TRBJ1-1	CASSSTKDRMNTEAFF
TRBV7-9	TRBJ2-7	CASRDTGAAYEQYF
TRBV7-2	TRBJ1-1	CASSLAAGAALPEAFF
TRBV6-5	TRBJ1-2	CASSSGPGTGGYGYTF
TRBV6-1	TRBJ1-2	CASSEPTGAASSYTF
TRBV6-4	TRBJ2-3	CASSDSSGGADTQYF
TRBV19	TRBJ2-1	CASSMFSAGLYNEQFF
TRBV10-1	TRBJ1-2	CASSESNSHFNYGYTF
TRBV13	TRBJ1-2	CASSPRRADGYTF
TRBV29-1	TRBJ2-7	CSAKGNPTSYEQYF
TRBV27	TRBJ1-2	CASSPRTPDYGYTF
TRBV5-1	TRBJ2-3	CASSFRGTRVLPDTQYF
TRBV19	TRBJ1-2	CASFSGVAGYTF
TRBV30	TRBJ1-5	CAWSGSGLRQPQHF
TRBV7-6	TRBJ1-2	CASSLGNLAGRPGYTF
TRBV7-9	TRBJ1-1	CASSPGTGRNTEAFF
TRBV5-6	TRBJ2-3	CASSFGRGGSPDTQYF